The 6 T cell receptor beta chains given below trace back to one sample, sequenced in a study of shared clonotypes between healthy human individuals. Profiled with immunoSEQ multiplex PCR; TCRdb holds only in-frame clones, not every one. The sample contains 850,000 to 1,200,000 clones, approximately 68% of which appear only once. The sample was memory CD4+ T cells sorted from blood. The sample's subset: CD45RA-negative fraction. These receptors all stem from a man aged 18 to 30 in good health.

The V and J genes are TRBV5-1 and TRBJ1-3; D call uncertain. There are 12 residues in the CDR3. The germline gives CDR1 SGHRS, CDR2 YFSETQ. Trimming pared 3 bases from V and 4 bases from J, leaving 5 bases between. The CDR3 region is CASSSTGNTIYF. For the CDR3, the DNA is TGCGCCAGCAGCTCAACCGGAAACACCATATATTTT.

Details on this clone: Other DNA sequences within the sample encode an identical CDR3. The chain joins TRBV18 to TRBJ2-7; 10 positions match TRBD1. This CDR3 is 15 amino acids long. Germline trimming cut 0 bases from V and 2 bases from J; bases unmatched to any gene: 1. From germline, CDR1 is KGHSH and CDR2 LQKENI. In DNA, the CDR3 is TGTGCCAGCTCACCACCCGGACAGGGGGCCTACGAGCAGTACTTC. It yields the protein CASSPPGQGAYEQYF.

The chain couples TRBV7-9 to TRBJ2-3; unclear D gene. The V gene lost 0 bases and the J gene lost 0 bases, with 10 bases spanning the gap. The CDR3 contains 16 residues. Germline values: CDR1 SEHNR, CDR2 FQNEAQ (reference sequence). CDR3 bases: TGTGCCAGCAGCTTAGCGGCAGTGGGAAGCACAGATACGCAGTATTTT. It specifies CASSLAAVGSTDTQYF.

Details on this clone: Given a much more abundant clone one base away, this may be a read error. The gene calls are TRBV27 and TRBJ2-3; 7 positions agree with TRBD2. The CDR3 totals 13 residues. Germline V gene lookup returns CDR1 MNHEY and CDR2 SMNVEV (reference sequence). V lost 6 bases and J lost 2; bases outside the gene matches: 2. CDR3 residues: CASRRDYTDTQYF. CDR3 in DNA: TGTGCCAGCAGACGGGACTACACAGATACGCAGTATTTT.

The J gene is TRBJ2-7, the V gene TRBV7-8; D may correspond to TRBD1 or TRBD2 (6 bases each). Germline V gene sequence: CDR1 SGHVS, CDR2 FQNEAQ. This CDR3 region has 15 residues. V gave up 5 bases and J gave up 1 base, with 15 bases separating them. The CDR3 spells CASSIRGVGSYEQYF. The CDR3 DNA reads TGTGCCAGCAGCATTAGGGGGGTGGGGTCCTACGAGCAGTACTTC.

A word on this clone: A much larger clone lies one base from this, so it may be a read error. The CDR3 bases are TGTGCCAGCAGACAGGGGGCTGGAAACACCATATATTTT. Translating it yields CASRQGAGNTIYF. This chain joins TRBV7-9 and TRBJ1-3; TRBD1 matches 8 bases. Germline V CDR1 and CDR2: SEHNR, FQNEAQ (reference sequence). CDR3 size: 13 residues. The J segment lost 2 bases and the V segment lost 6 bases, leaving 0 bases of the junction unmatched. The entire variable domain, with the rest obtained from reference TRBV7-9 and TRBJ1-3, is as follows: DTGVSQNPRHKITKRGQNVTFRCDPISEHNRLYWYRQTLGQGPEFLTYFQNEAQLEKSRLLSDRFSAERPKGSFSTLEIQRTEQGDSAMYLCASRQGAGNTIYFGEGSWLTVV.